These T cell receptor beta chains were read from a single sample in a study of metastatic and nonmetastatic thyroid tumors. TCRdb re-called clones via MiXCR from the PCR reads. The data show about 20,000 clones, 24% seen once. The sequenced sample consisted of tumor tissue. All receptors derive from a female donor with papillary thyroid cancer or a benign thyroid nodule (not recorded which). Some clones in this sample may be carry-over from other donors' samples. The CDR3 runs from the conserved cysteine through the conserved F or W. Each record gives: V gene, clone size, D gene, J gene, CDR3 protein, CDR3 DNA. The D gene is left open where the match is weak. Size is stated for part of the rows, as once, few or many counts, or as a class when the clone is expanded.

V: TRBV6-2/TRBV6-3; size: medium-sized; D: TRBD2; J: TRBJ2-7; CDR3: CASRPGGSGGLEQYF; DNA: TGTGCCAGCAGGCCCGGTGGTAGCGGGGGCCTCGAGCAGTACTTC
V: TRBV7-2; size: once; D: NA; J: TRBJ2-7; CDR3: CASSLAPGTYEQYF; DNA: TGTGCCAGCAGCTTAGCGCCAGGAACCTACGAGCAGTACTTC
V: TRBV6-1; size: medium-sized; D: TRBD2; J: TRBJ2-1; CDR3: CASRVLAGVHNEQFF; DNA: TGTGCCAGCAGGGTTCTAGCGGGAGTACACAATGAGCAGTTCTTC
V: TRBV28; size: NA; D: TRBD1; J: TRBJ1-1; CDR3: CASSFPSGGRTEAFF; DNA: TGTGCCAGCAGTTTTCCCTCAGGGGGCCGTACTGAGGCTTTCTTT
V: TRBV27; size: NA; D: NA; J: TRBJ2-3; CDR3: CASSYRAGTDTQYF; DNA: TGTGCCAGCAGTTATCGGGCCGGCACAGATACGCAGTATTTT
V: TRBV6-1; size: medium-sized; D: TRBD1; J: TRBJ2-3; CDR3: CASSEAGTGDTQYF; DNA: TGTGCCAGCAGTGAAGCGGGGACAGGGGATACGCAGTATTTT
V: TRBV25-1; size: few; D: NA; J: TRBJ1-6; CDR3: CASIPTVTGYNSPLHF; DNA: TGTGCCAGCATTCCCACAGTGACAGGCTATAATTCACCCCTCCACTTT
V: TRBV18; size: many; D: NA; J: TRBJ1-6; CDR3: CASSPQGRNSPLHF; DNA: TGTGCCAGCTCACCACAGGGACGTAACTCACCCCTCCACTTT
V: TRBV5-8; size: many; D: TRBD1; J: TRBJ2-2; CDR3: CASSWTGRTGELFF; DNA: TGTGCCAGCAGCTGGACAGGGCGGACCGGGGAGCTGTTTTTT
V: TRBV6-2/TRBV6-3; size: NA; D: TRBD2; J: TRBJ2-2; CDR3: CASSYVGSGEQYTGELFF; DNA: TGTGCCAGCAGTTACGTTGGTAGCGGGGAACAATACACCGGGGAGCTGTTTTTT
V: TRBV15; size: many; D: TRBD1; J: TRBJ1-1; CDR3: CATSTPTGTEAFF; DNA: TGTGCCACCAGCACCCCGACAGGGACTGAAGCTTTCTTT